Below, 10 T cell receptor beta chains from the same sample are listed, as sequenced in a study of CD8+ T cells in alopecia areata. RNA was isolated and reverse transcribed to cDNA, the sequencing template. Method: immunoSEQ multiplex PCR; TCRdb's copy keeps in-frame clones and lacks some. The repertoire holds over 200,000 clones, with approximately 52% as singletons. The sequences come from CD4+ T cells sorted from blood, collected at week 0. These receptors all come from a human donor with alopecia areata.

The chain joins TRBV29-1 to TRBJ2-2; 12 nucleotides agree with TRBD2. The CDR3 has 12 amino acids. Germline CDR1 reads SQVTM; CDR2 reads ANQGSEA. CDR3 in amino acids: CSSSGRAGELFF. The CDR3 bases are TGCAGTTCTAGCGGGAGGGCCGGGGAGCTGTTTTTT.

This rearrangement joins TRBV7-9 to TRBJ1-2; D gene unclear. The germline CDR1 and CDR2 sequences are SEHNR and FQNEAQ (reference sequence). Trimming left V 2 bases short and J 4 bases short, with 11 bases between. The CDR3 runs to 14 residues. This chain's CDR3 is CASSLLQPIYGYTF. The CDR3 nucleotides read TGTGCCAGCAGCTTATTACAGCCGATCTATGGCTACACCTTC. The whole variable domain, remainder taken from reference TRBV7-9 and TRBJ1-2, is DTGVSQNPRHKITKRGQNVTFRCDPISEHNRLYWYRQTLGQGPEFLTYFQNEAQLEKSRLLSDRFSAERPKGSFSTLEIQRTEQGDSAMYLCASSLLQPIYGYTFGSGTRLTVV.

The chain couples TRBV6-5 to TRBJ2-3; 7 bases align to TRBD2. V shed 7 bases and J 4 bases; nucleotides not matched to a gene: 2. Germline V lookup: CDR1 MNHEY, CDR2 SVGAGI. The CDR3 is 12 amino acids. The CDR3 loop is CASIGGADTQYF. In DNA, the CDR3 is TGTGCCAGCATTGGGGGGGCAGATACGCAGTATTTT.

This clone has only a few counts. V usage is TRBV9 and J usage is TRBJ1-2; a weak D match, TRBD1 (6 bases). Trimming removed 2 bases at V and 7 bases at J, with 18 bases between. Germline CDR1 is SGDLS and CDR2 is YYNGEE. The CDR3 contains 15 residues. The CDR3 DNA follows: TGTGCCAGCAGCGTGAGCCGGGGGGCCCAGGGTGGCTACACCTTC. It encodes CASSVSRGAQGGYTF.

In its sample, this clone was seen once. In DNA form, the CDR3 reads TGCAGCGTAGGACAGGCGGAGGAGACCCAGTACTTC. Translating it yields CSVGQAEETQYF. The rearrangement joins TRBV29-1 to TRBJ2-5; TRBD1 matches 7 bases. Per the germline V gene, CDR1 is SQVTM and CDR2 is ANQGSEA. This CDR3 is built from 12 residues. V dropped 6 bases and J dropped 5; count of bases not matched to a gene: 6.

The chain combines TRBV7-8 with TRBJ2-7; 8 bases are a match to TRBD1. The CDR3 extends over 14 amino acids. With V trimmed by 1 base and J by 2 bases, 1 base remained unmatched. Germline CDR1 reads SGHVS; CDR2 reads FQNEAQ. CDR3 sequence: CASSLGTGTYEQYF. The CDR3 DNA reads as TGTGCCAGCAGCTTAGGGACAGGGACCTACGAGCAGTACTTC.

The V gene is TRBV30, the J gene TRBJ2-7; 7 bases fit TRBD1. Trimming cost V 3 bases and J 2 bases; bases outside gene matches: 7. The CDR3 runs 14 residues. Germline lookup yields CDR1 GTSNPN and CDR2 SVGIG (reference sequence). The CDR3 reads CAWSTGVSTYEQYF. CDR3 coding DNA: TGTGCCTGGAGCACAGGGGTGAGTACCTACGAGCAGTACTTC.

This sequence joins TRBV20-1 and TRBJ2-3, with D unresolved. There are 11 residues in the CDR3. CDR1 is DFQATT and CDR2 is SNEGSKA in the germline V gene (reference sequence). Deletions cut 3 bases from V and 7 bases from J, with 8 bases between. This CDR3 is CSARGAHTQYF. The CDR3 DNA follows: TGCAGTGCTAGGGGTGCACATACGCAGTATTTT.

Only a few counts were recorded for this clone. The chain recombines TRBV6-5 with TRBJ1-2, with D possibly matching TRBD1 (5 bases). The germline V gene has CDR1 MNHEY and CDR2 SVGAGI. Trimming left V 2 bases short and J 4 bases short, with 11 bases between. This CDR3 has 14 amino acids. The CDR3 DNA sequence: TGTGCCAGCAGTTACCCGAACCAGGGCTATGGCTACACCTTC. Translation: CASSYPNQGYGYTF.

This clone showed up just a few times. CDR3 sequence (DNA): TGCGCCAGCAGCTTGGTCGGTGGGGGCAACTCCTACAATGAGCAGTTCTTC. Protein product: CASSLVGGGNSYNEQFF. The V and J genes are TRBV5-1 and TRBJ2-1, with a weak D call TRBD1 (6 bases). Per the germline V gene, CDR1 is SGHRS and CDR2 is YFSETQ. There are 17 residues in the CDR3. The germline V and J ends were trimmed by 0 bases and 0 bases, with 13 bases remaining between them. The full variable domain, with the rest looked up from reference TRBV5-1 and TRBJ2-1, is KAGVTQTPRYLIKTRGQQVTLSCSPISGHRSVSWYQQTPGQGLQFLFEYFSETQRNKGNFPGRFSGRQFSNSRSEMNVSTLELGDSALYLCASSLVGGGNSYNEQFFGPGTRLTVL.